The present T cell receptor beta chain was sequenced within a study of identifying expanded T cells in peripheral blood. Overall study findings and caveats: Clone count variance between roughly two-week samples rose with total template count.

No infections or other immune events were documented during collection. Points on this clone: Its specificity is not known.

Profiling relied on immunoSEQ multiplex PCR, and the TCRdb table lists in-frame clones only, not all of them. Among approximately 100,000 clones listed, 88% were seen once. With 1 base clipped from V and 2 bases from J, the junction kept 4 bases outside the gene matches. CDR1 and CDR2 (germline): MDHEN, SYDVKM. The CDR3 is 15 residues long. The sample comprised blood. This TCR derives from a person aged 18 to 75 in good health. This chain connects TRBV28 to TRBJ2-7; TRBD2 aligns across 8 bases. The CDR3 nucleotides read TGTGCCAGCAGTTTATTTACTAGCGGAACCTACGAGCAGTACTTC. It encodes CASSLFTSGTYEQYF.